Listed here is a single T cell receptor (beta chain). Its antigen is unidentified. This sample was taken from a study of shared clonotypes between healthy human individuals. The data were produced by immunoSEQ multiplex PCR, yet TCRdb's version contains in-frame clones alone and is incomplete. The sample yields about half a million clones, around 85% seen once. Each of the donors was a healthy adult who was HIV-negative and had not had a recent acute infection or vaccination. Approximately 91 million PBMCs supplied genomic DNA for unsorted samples. Germline V gene lookup returns CDR1 GTSNPN and CDR2 SVGIG (reference sequence). The CDR3 runs 13 residues. V lost 1 base to trimming and J lost 0 bases, with 6 bases between them. Whole-study findings and limits: Only blood was sampled; tissue repertoires likely differ. Clonotype sharing among donors likely depends on sequencing depth.

The origin of this receptor is a woman between 40 and 55 years old in good health. Some clones in this sample may be carry-over from other donors' samples. The V gene is TRBV30, the J gene TRBJ2-5; possible D gene TRBD2, 6 bases. The sequenced material came from PBMCs. In DNA, the CDR3 is TGTGCCTGGAGTGGGGACTACCAAGAGACCCAGTACTTC. Its protein is CAWSGDYQETQYF.